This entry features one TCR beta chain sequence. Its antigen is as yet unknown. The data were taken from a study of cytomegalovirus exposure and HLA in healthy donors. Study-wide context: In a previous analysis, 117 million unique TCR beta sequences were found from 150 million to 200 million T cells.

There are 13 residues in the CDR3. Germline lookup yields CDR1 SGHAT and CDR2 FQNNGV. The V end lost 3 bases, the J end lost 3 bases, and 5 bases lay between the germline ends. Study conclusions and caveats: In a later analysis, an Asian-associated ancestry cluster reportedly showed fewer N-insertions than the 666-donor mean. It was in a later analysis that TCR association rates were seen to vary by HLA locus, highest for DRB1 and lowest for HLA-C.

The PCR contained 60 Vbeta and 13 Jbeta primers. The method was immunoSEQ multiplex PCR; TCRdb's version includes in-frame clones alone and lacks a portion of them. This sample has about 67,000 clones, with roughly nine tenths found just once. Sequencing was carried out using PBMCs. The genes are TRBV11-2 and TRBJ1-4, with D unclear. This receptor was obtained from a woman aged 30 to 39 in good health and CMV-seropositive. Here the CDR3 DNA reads TGTGCCAGCAGCTTCCGGGCTAATGAAAAACTGTTTTTT. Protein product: CASSFRANEKLFF.